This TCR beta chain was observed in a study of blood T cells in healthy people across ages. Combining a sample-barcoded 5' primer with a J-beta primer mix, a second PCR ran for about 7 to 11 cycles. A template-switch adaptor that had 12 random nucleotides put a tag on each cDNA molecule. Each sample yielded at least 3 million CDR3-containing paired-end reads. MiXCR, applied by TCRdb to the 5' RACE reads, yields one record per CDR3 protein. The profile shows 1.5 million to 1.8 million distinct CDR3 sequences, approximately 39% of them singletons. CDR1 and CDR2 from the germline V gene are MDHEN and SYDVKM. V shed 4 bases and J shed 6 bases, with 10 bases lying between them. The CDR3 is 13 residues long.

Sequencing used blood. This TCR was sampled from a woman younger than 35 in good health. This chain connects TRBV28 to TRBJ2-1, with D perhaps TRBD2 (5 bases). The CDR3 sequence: CASSWENINEQFF. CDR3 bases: TGTGCCAGCAGTTGGGAGAATATCAATGAGCAGTTCTTC.